This T cell receptor (beta chain) was sequenced for a study of T cell responses to AZD1222 COVID-19 vaccine. Findings and limits, study-wide: Spike was spanned by vaccine-associated CD4 TCRs, which were dominant at 160-218 and 743-854. Reports indicate that nearly half of spike-specific TCRs are directed at unmutated variant regions.

Concerning this clone: Its specificity is not known.

TCRdb keeps only in-frame clones here, not all; method: immunoSEQ multiplex PCR. The sample has about 180,000 clones; about nine tenths are singletons. The CDR3 is 15 residues long. From germline, CDR1 is MGHRA and CDR2 YSYEKL. Trimming pared 4 bases from V and 5 bases from J, leaving 17 bases between. This clonotype was obtained from an adult in good health. This rearrangement joins TRBV4-1 to TRBJ1-1; D gene unclear. The specimen was peripheral blood, collected on day 0 of AZD1222 vaccination. This CDR3 is CASSLTSRGGTEAFF. CDR3 DNA: TGCGCCAGCAGCCTAACTTCGCGGGGTGGGACTGAAGCTTTCTTT.